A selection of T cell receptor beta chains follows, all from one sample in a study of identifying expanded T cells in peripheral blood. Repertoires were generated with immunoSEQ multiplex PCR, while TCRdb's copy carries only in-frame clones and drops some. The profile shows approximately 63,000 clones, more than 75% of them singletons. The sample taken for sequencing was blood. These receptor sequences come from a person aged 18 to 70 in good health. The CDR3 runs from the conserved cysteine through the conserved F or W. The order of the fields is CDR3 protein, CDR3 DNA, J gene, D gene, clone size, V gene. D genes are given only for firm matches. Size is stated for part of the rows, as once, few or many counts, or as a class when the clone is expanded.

CDR3: CASSPGADTQYF
DNA: TGTGCCAGCAGCCCCGGTGCAGATACGCAGTATTTT
J: TRBJ2-3
D: .
size: .
V: TRBV2

CDR3: CASSPDRASYNEQFF
DNA: TGTGCCAGCAGCCCGGACAGGGCTAGCTACAATGAGCAGTTCTTC
J: TRBJ2-1
D: TRBD1
size: .
V: TRBV7-3

CDR3: CASSGAAMNTGELFF
DNA: TGTGCCAGCTCGGGGGCGGCCATGAACACCGGGGAGCTGTTTTTT
J: TRBJ2-2
D: .
size: .
V: TRBV5-4

CDR3: CASSLRLDRDYSGNTIYF
DNA: TGTGCCAGCAGCTTGCGGCTCGACAGGGACTACTCTGGAAACACCATATATTTT
J: TRBJ1-3
D: TRBD1
size: once
V: TRBV5-6

CDR3: CASSAGQGGSDTQYF
DNA: TGCGCCAGCAGCGCGGGACAGGGGGGGTCGGATACGCAGTATTTT
J: TRBJ2-3
D: TRBD1
size: .
V: TRBV5-1

CDR3: CASTKRGAENTEAFF
DNA: TGTGCCAGCACCAAAAGAGGGGCAGAGAACACTGAAGCTTTCTTT
J: TRBJ1-1
D: .
size: .
V: TRBV7-9

CDR3: CASSDSLRGGDEQFF
DNA: TGTGCCAGCAGTGACTCGTTGCGGGGGGGCGATGAGCAGTTCTTC
J: TRBJ2-1
D: TRBD2
size: .
V: TRBV6-4

CDR3: CASSMELNTGELFF
DNA: TGTGCCAGTAGTATGGAACTTAACACCGGGGAGCTGTTTTTT
J: TRBJ2-2
D: .
size: once
V: TRBV19

CDR3: CSVFAGTSGRNEQFF
DNA: TGCAGCGTCTTCGCCGGGACTAGCGGGAGGAATGAGCAGTTCTTC
J: TRBJ2-1
D: TRBD2
size: .
V: TRBV29-1

CDR3: CASSSGLVGYGYTF
DNA: TGTGCCAGCAGCTCCGGCTTGGTAGGGTATGGCTACACCTTC
J: TRBJ1-2
D: .
size: .
V: TRBV7-2

CDR3: CASSLPQTGRSGNTIYF
DNA: TGTGCCAGCAGTTTACCCCAGACAGGGCGCTCTGGAAACACCATATATTTT
J: TRBJ1-3
D: TRBD1
size: .
V: TRBV7-8

CDR3: CASSDGGATDTQYF
DNA: TGTGCCAGCAGTGACGGGGGGGCCACAGATACGCAGTATTTT
J: TRBJ2-3
D: .
size: few
V: TRBV6-4

CDR3: CASSFGGLDEKLFF
DNA: TGCGCCAGCAGCTTTGGAGGGCTCGATGAAAAACTGTTTTTT
J: TRBJ1-4
D: .
size: .
V: TRBV5-1

CDR3: CASSGDSRPYDTF
DNA: TGTGCCAGCAGCGGGGACAGCCGCCCCTATGACACCTTC
J: TRBJ1-2
D: TRBD1
size: .
V: TRBV7-2

CDR3: CASSRDRGTEAFF
DNA: TGTGCCAGTAGTCGGGACAGGGGGACTGAAGCTTTCTTT
J: TRBJ1-1
D: TRBD1
size: .
V: TRBV19

CDR3: CASSLYNNEKLFF
DNA: TGTGCCAGCAGTTTATACAATAATGAAAAACTGTTTTTT
J: TRBJ1-4
D: .
size: .
V: TRBV27

CDR3: CASSFPGQGTDTQYF
DNA: TGTGCCAGTAGTTTCCCGGGACAAGGGACAGATACGCAGTATTTT
J: TRBJ2-3
D: .
size: .
V: TRBV19

CDR3: CASSDSGGLEQFF
DNA: TGTGCCAGCAGCGATAGCGGGGGGCTTGAGCAGTTCTTC
J: TRBJ2-1
D: TRBD2
size: .
V: TRBV7-2

CDR3: CASQGQGMNTEAFF
DNA: TGTGCCAGTCAAGGACAGGGAATGAACACTGAAGCTTTCTTT
J: TRBJ1-1
D: TRBD1
size: .
V: TRBV2

CDR3: CASSIGGGGVLDEQYF
DNA: TGTGCCAGTAGTATAGGAGGGGGGGGAGTCTTGGACGAGCAGTACTTC
J: TRBJ2-7
D: .
size: .
V: TRBV19

CDR3: CASSPGTGQETQYF
DNA: TGCGCCAGCAGCCCTGGGACAGGGCAAGAGACCCAGTACTTC
J: TRBJ2-5
D: TRBD1
size: .
V: TRBV4-1

CDR3: CASRTGGHDGYTF
DNA: TGTGCCAGCAGGACAGGGGGCCACGATGGCTACACCTTC
J: TRBJ1-2
D: TRBD1
size: .
V: TRBV28

CDR3: CASSSRGTGAGTEAFF
DNA: TGTGCCAGCAGCTCTCGGGGGACAGGGGCTGGAACTGAAGCTTTCTTT
J: TRBJ1-1
D: TRBD1
size: .
V: TRBV7-3

CDR3: CASSFPSLGLMNTEAFF
DNA: TGTGCCAGCAGTTTTCCCTCCCTCGGTCTCATGAACACTGAAGCTTTCTTT
J: TRBJ1-1
D: .
size: .
V: TRBV28

CDR3: CASSFAGTGAYNEQFF
DNA: TGTGCCAGCAGCTTTGCCGGGACAGGGGCGTACAATGAGCAGTTCTTC
J: TRBJ2-1
D: TRBD1
size: .
V: TRBV7-2

CDR3: CASSLRGGANEQFF
DNA: TGTGCCAGCAGCCTCCGGGGAGGGGCGAATGAGCAGTTCTTC
J: TRBJ2-1
D: TRBD2
size: .
V: TRBV6-6

CDR3: CASSLRSSGSGGDTQYF
DNA: TGTGCCAGCAGCTTAAGGTCTAGCGGGAGCGGTGGGGATACGCAGTATTTT
J: TRBJ2-3
D: TRBD2
size: .
V: TRBV7-3

CDR3: CATSRDGAGQETQYF
DNA: TGTGCCACCAGCAGAGATGGGGCAGGCCAAGAGACCCAGTACTTC
J: TRBJ2-5
D: .
size: .
V: TRBV15

CDR3: CASSQTREGGEQFF
DNA: TGTGCCAGCAGTCAGACTAGGGAGGGCGGTGAGCAGTTCTTC
J: TRBJ2-1
D: TRBD2
size: .
V: TRBV9

CDR3: CASSLAGDTGELFF
DNA: TGCGCCAGCAGCTTGGCCGGGGACACCGGGGAGCTGTTTTTT
J: TRBJ2-2
D: .
size: once
V: TRBV5-1

CDR3: CASSFSPESQGRRKTEAFF
DNA: TGTGCCAGCAGCTTCTCGCCAGAGTCACAGGGGCGAAGGAAGACTGAAGCTTTCTTT
J: TRBJ1-1
D: TRBD1
size: .
V: TRBV7-2

CDR3: CASSGRTGGDTQYF
DNA: TGCGCCAGCAGCGGACGGACAGGGGGGGATACGCAGTATTTT
J: TRBJ2-3
D: TRBD1
size: .
V: TRBV5-1

CDR3: CASLEGDSHKSETQYF
DNA: TGCGCCAGCCTCGAGGGGGACTCCCATAAGTCGGAGACCCAGTACTTC
J: TRBJ2-5
D: .
size: .
V: TRBV10-1

CDR3: CASSVAGTSGYEQYF
DNA: TGTGCCAGCAGCGTAGCCGGGACTAGCGGCTACGAGCAGTACTTC
J: TRBJ2-7
D: TRBD2
size: .
V: TRBV9

CDR3: CASSYTETNYGYTF
DNA: TGTGCCAGCAGCTATACAGAAACGAACTATGGCTACACCTTC
J: TRBJ1-2
D: .
size: once
V: TRBV7-8

CDR3: CASSFSGKTEAFF
DNA: TGTGCCAGCAGCTTTTCGGGTAAGACTGAAGCTTTCTTT
J: TRBJ1-1
D: .
size: .
V: TRBV11-3

CDR3: CASSIGSGPTEAFF
DNA: TGTGCCAGTAGTATAGGTTCAGGGCCCACTGAAGCTTTCTTT
J: TRBJ1-1
D: .
size: .
V: TRBV19

CDR3: CASSLGTANTGELFF
DNA: TGTGCCAGCAGCTTAGGGACAGCGAACACCGGGGAGCTGTTTTTT
J: TRBJ2-2
D: .
size: .
V: TRBV11-2

CDR3: CASSLMGGGYNEQFF
DNA: TGTGCCAGCAGTTTAATGGGGGGCGGGTACAATGAGCAGTTCTTC
J: TRBJ2-1
D: .
size: .
V: TRBV27

CDR3: CASSSPFAGDRDEQFF
DNA: TGTGCCAGTAGTAGTCCCTTCGCGGGAGACAGGGATGAGCAGTTCTTC
J: TRBJ2-1
D: .
size: .
V: TRBV19

CDR3: CASSHTSDRFF
DNA: TGCGCCAGCAGCCATACTAGCGACCGGTTCTTC
J: TRBJ2-1
D: TRBD2
size: .
V: TRBV4-1

CDR3: CASSLGQEAVYEQYF
DNA: TGTGCCAGCAGTCTGGGACAGGAGGCGGTGTACGAGCAGTACTTC
J: TRBJ2-7
D: TRBD1
size: .
V: TRBV28

CDR3: CASSKGQEMNTEAFF
DNA: TGTGCCAGCAGCAAGGGACAGGAGATGAACACTGAAGCTTTCTTT
J: TRBJ1-1
D: TRBD1
size: few
V: TRBV14